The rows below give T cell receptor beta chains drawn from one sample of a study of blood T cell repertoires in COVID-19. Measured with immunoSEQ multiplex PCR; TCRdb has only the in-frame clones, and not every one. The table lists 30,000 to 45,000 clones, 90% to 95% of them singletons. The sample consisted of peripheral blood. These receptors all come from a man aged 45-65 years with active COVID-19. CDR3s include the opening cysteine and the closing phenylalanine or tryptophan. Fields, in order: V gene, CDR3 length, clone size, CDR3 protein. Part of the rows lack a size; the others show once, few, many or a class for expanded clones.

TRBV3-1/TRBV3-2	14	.	CASSQDAVNTEAFF
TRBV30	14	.	CAWSVPRRTYEQYF
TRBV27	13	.	CASSSGWSQPQHF
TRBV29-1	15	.	CSVDPRTHMNTEAFF
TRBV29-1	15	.	CSVGTSGANTGELFF
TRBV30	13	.	CAWEPGGGTEAFF
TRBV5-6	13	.	CASSLGASRVPFF
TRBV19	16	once	CASLDRGRTWNTEAFF
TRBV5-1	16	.	CASSFRGGFREETQYF
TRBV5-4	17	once	CASSRPTGGGRKETQYF
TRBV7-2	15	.	CASSLAGTSQDTQYF
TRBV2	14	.	CASSAGGPYNEQFF
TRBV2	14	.	CASSGLAGKETQYF
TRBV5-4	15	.	CASSSRQGGNYGYTF
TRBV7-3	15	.	CASSPRLAGGNEQFF
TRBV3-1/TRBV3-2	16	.	CASSLGPDRGNQPQHF
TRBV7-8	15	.	CASSIDRVLRGEQYF
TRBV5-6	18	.	CASSLYSPRFDSGNTIYF
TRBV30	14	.	CAWRRDFYTGELFF
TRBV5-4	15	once	CASSYQTGRQETQYF
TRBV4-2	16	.	CASSPGSGVTSGEQFF
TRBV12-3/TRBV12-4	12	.	CASSLGVSEQYF
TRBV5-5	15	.	CASSPMGQGGNTIYF